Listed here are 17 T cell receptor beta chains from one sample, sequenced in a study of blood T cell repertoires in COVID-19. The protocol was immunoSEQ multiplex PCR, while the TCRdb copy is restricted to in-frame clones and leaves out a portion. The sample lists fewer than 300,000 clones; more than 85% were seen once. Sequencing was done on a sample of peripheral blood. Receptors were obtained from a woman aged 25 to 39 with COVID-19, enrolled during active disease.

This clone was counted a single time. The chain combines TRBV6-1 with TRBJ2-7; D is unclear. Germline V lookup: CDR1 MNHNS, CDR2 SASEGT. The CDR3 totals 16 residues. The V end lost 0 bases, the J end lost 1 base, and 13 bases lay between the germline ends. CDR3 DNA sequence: TGTGCCAGCAGTGAAGCCCTTGTAAGAGTATCCTACGAGCAGTACTTC. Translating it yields CASSEALVRVSYEQYF.

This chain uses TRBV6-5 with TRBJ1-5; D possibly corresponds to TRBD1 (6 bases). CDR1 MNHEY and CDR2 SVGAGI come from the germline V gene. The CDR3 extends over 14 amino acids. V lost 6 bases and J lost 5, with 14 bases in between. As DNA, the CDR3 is TGTGCCAGCAGCGCGGCACAGGGCTATCAGCCCCAGCATTTT. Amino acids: CASSAAQGYQPQHF.

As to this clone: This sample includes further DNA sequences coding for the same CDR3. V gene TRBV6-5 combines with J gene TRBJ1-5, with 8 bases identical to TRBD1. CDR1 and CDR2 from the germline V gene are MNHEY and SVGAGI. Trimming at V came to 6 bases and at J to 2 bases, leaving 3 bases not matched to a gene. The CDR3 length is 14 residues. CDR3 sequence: CASRPTGGNQPQHF. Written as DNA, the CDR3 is TGTGCCAGCAGGCCGACAGGGGGCAATCAGCCCCAGCATTTT.

The CDR3 region has the DNA TGTGCCAGCAGTCCCGAGGAGCGTGACTACAATGAGCAGTTCTTC. It encodes CASSPEERDYNEQFF. The chain links TRBV28 to TRBJ2-1; D call uncertain. Trimming cost V 5 bases and J 3 bases, with 14 bases left between them. Germline CDR1 and CDR2: MDHEN and SYDVKM. The CDR3 totals 15 residues.

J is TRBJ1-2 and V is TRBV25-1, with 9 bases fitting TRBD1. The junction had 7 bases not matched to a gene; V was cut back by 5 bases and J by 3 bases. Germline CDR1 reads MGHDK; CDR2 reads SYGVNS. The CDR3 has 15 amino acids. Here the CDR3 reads CASSLQGARDYGYTF. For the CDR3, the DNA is TGTGCCAGCAGTCTACAGGGGGCGCGGGACTATGGCTACACCTTC.

CDR3 region: CATTGQLNEKLFF. The CDR3 coding sequence is TGTGCCACCACAGGACAGCTGAATGAAAAACTGTTTTTT. The chain recombines TRBV15 with TRBJ1-4; perhaps TRBD1 as D (6 bases). This CDR3 has 13 amino acids. V lost 7 bases, J lost 5 bases, and 11 bases lay in between. From germline, CDR1 is LNHNV and CDR2 YYDKDF (reference sequence).

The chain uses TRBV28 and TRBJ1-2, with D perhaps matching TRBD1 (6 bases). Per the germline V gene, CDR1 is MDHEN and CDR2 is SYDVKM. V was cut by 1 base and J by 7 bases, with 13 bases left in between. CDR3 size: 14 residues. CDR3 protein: CASSLSLGASGYTF. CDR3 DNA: TGTGCCAGCAGTTTATCGTTGGGGGCGTCTGGCTACACCTTC.

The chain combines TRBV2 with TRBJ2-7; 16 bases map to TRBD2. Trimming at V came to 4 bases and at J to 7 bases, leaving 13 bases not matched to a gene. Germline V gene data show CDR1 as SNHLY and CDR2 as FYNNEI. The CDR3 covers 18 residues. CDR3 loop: CASSGSGTSGRARWEQYF. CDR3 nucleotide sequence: TGTGCCAGCAGTGGATCCGGGACTAGCGGGAGGGCCCGCTGGGAGCAGTACTTC.

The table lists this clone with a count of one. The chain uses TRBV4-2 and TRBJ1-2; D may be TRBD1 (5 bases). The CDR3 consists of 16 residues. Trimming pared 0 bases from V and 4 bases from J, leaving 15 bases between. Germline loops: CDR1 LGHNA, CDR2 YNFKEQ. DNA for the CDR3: TGTGCCAGCAGCCAAGATGGCGGGGGATACAGCTATGGCTACACCTTC. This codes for CASSQDGGGYSYGYTF.

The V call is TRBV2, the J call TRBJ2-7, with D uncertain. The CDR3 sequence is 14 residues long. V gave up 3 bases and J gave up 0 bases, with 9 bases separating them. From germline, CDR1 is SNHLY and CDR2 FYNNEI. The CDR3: CASSELVSSYEQYF. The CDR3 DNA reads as TGTGCCAGCAGTGAGCTAGTGAGCTCCTACGAGCAGTACTTC. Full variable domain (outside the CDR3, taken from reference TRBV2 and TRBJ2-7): EPEVTQTPSHQVTQMGQEVILRCVPISNHLYFYWYRQILGQKVEFLVSFYNNEISEKSEIFDDQFSVERPDGSNFTLKIRSTKLEDSAMYFCASSELVSSYEQYFGPGTRLTVT.

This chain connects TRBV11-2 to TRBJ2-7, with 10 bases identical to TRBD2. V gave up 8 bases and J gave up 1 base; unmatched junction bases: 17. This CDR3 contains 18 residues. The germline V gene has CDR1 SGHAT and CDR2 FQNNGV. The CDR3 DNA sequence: TGTGCCAGCGGGGGCCTCGCACTAGCGGGATACTTATCCTACGAGCAGTACTTC. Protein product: CASGGLALAGYLSYEQYF. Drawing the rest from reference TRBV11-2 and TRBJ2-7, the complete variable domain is EAGVAQSPRYKIIEKRQSVAFWCNPISGHATLYWYQQILGQGPKLLIQFQNNGVVDDSQLPKDRFSAERLKGVDSTLKIQPAKLEDSAVYLCASGGLALAGYLSYEQYFGPGTRLTVT.

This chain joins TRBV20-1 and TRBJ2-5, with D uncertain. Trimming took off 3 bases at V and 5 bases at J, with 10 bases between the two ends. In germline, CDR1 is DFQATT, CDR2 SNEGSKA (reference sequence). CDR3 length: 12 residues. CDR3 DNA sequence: TGCAGTGCTAGTACGGAGTTGGAGACCCAGTACTTC. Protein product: CSASTELETQYF.

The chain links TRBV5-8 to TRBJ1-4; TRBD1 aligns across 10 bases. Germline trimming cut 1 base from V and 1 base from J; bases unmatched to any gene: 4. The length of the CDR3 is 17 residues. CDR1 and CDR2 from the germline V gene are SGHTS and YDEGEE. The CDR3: CASSLYGQGETNEKLFF. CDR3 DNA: TGTGCCAGCAGCTTGTACGGACAGGGGGAAACTAATGAAAAACTGTTTTTT.

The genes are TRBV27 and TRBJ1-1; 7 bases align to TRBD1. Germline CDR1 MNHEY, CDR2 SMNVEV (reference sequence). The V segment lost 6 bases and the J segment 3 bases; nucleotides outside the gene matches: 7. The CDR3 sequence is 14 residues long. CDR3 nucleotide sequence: TGTGCCAGCAGAAAGGGGGCTACCGACACTGAAGCTTTCTTT. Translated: CASRKGATDTEAFF.

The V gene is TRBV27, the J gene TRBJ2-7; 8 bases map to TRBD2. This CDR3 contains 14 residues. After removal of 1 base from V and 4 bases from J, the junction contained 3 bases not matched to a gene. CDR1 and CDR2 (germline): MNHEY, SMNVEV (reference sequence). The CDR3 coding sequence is TGTGCCAGCAGTTTATTTGCTAGCGGGTACGAGCAGTACTTC. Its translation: CASSLFASGYEQYF.

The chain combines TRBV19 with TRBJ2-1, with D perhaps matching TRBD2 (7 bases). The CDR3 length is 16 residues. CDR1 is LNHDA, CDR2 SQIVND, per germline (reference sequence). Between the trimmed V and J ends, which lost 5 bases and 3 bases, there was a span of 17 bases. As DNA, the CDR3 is TGTGCCAGTAGTTCTCGTTCGGGGGGCAACTACAATGAGCAGTTCTTC. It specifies CASSSRSGGNYNEQFF.

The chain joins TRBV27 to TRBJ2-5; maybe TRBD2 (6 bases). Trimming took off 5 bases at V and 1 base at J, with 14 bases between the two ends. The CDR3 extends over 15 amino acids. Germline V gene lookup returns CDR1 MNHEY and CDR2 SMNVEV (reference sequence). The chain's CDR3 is CASSPGAESQETQYF. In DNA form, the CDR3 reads TGTGCCAGCAGTCCGGGAGCGGAAAGCCAAGAGACCCAGTACTTC.